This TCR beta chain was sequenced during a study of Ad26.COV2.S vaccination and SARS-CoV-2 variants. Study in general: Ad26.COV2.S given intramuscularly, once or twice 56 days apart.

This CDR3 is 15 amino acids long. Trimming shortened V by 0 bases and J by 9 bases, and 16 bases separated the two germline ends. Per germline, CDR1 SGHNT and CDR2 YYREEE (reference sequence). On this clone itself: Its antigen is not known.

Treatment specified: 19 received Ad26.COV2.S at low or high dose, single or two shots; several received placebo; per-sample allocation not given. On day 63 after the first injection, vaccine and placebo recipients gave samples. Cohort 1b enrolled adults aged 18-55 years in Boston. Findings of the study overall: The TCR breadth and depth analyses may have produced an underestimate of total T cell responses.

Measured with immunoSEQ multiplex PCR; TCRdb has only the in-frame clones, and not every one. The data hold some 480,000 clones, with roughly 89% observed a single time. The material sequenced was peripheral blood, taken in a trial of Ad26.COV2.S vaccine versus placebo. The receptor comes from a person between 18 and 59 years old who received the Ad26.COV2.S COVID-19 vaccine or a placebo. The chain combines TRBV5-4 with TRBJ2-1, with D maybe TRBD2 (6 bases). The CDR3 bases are TGTGCCAGCAGCTTGGATGACGGGAGTATCGGTGAGCAGTTCTTC. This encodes CASSLDDGSIGEQFF.